This TCR beta chain was observed in a study of siplizumab effects on memory and regulatory T cells. Study-level points and caveats: Memory cells seemed less diverse than naive T cells, which seemed major alloresponse contributors. Phenotypic classification as naive or memory proved unattainable for roughly 80-96% of proliferating CD4+ or CD8+ clones.

Clones were sequenced by immunoSEQ multiplex PCR, and TCRdb holds only the in-frame ones, with some missing. This table holds around 87,000 clones, 85% to 90% found once. Regarding this clone: Its antigen is unidentified.

Sequencing was done on a sample of CD4+ T cells sorted from blood. The source is a human donor in good health.

CDR3 residues: CASSQTPRGPLLSGSNGYTF. CDR3 nucleotide sequence: TGTGCCAGCAGCCAAACCCCCCGAGGCCCTCTTCTCTCGGGGTCAAATGGCTACACCTTC. This rearrangement joins TRBV4-2 to TRBJ1-2; D ambiguous. The CDR3 length is 20 residues. The V and J ends lost 2 bases and 6 bases respectively, with 31 bases between them. Germline values: CDR1 LGHNA, CDR2 YNFKEQ.